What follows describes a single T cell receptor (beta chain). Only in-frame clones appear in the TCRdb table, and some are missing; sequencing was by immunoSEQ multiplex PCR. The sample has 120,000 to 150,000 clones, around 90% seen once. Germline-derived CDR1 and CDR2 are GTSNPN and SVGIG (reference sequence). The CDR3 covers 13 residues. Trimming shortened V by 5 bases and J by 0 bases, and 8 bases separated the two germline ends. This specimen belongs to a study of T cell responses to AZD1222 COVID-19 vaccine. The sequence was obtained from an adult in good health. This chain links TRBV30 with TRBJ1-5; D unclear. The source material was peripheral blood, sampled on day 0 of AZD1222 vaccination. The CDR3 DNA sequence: TGTGCCTGGTCAGAGAATAGCAATCAGCCCCAGCATTTT. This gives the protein CAWSENSNQPQHF.